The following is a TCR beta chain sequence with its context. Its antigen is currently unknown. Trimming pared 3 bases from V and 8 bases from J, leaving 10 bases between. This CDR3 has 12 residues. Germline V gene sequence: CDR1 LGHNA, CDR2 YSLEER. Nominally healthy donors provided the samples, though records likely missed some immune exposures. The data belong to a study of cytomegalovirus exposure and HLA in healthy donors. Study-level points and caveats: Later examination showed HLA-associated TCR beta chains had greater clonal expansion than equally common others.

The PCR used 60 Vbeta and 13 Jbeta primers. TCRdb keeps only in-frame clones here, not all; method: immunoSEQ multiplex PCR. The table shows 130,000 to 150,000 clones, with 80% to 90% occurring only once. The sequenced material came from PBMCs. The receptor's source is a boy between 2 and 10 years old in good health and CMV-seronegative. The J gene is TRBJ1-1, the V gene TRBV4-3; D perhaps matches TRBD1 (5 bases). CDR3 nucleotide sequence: TGCGCCAGCAGCCATCCCGGGGGGGAAGCTTTCTTT. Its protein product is CASSHPGGEAFF.